The 3 T cell receptor beta chains presented below share a single source sample, sequenced in a study of T cell clonality in common variable immunodeficiency. Study results and limitations: In common variable immunodeficiency, TCR beta chains reportedly carried fewer deletions and N-nucleotide insertions.

The antigens these receptors bind are not known. Using immunoSEQ multiplex PCR, the repertoire was profiled, and TCRdb retains in-frame clones only, with some absent. Altogether 30,000 to 35,000 clones were found in the sample, and no singletons occur. Sequencing input: peripheral blood mononuclear cells. These receptors were obtained from a human donor with common variable immunodeficiency.

This clone was counted at least ten times. Read coverage stops 3 residues before the CDR3 terminus; the germline J gene supplies the remainder. The chain combines TRBV19 with TRBJ2-1; D remains ambiguous. The CDR3 has 12 amino acids. The V and J ends lost 4 bases and 5 bases respectively, with 6 bases between them. Germline V gene lookup returns CDR1 LNHDA and CDR2 SQIVND (reference sequence). CDR3: CASSTLHNEQFF. The CDR3 bases that were read are TGTGCCAGTAGTACCCTCCACAATGAG.

The table lists this clone with many counts. The read ends 3 residues early relative to the CDR3; the germline J gene fills the gap. The V and J genes are TRBV6-2 or TRBV6-3 and TRBJ1-1; maybe TRBD1 (5 bases). Trimming took 4 bases from V and 1 from J, leaving 10 bases between them. Germline V gene sequence: CDR1 MNHEY, CDR2 SVGEGT. This CDR3 region has 14 residues. The part of the CDR3 DNA that was read is TGTGCCAGCAGTTGGAGCAGGGCGAACACTGAA. It translates to CASSWSRANTE. The whole CDR3 reads CASSWSRANTEAFF.

Points on this clone: The CDR3 goes on 3 residues after the read ends, and that part is filled in from the germline J gene. The rearrangement uses TRBV5-1 and TRBJ2-1, with 10 bases aligning to TRBD2. CDR3 length: 15 residues. Unmatched junction bases numbered 6, after V lost 7 bases and J lost 2 bases. Germline V gene sequence: CDR1 SGHRS, CDR2 YFSETQ. The covered CDR3 bases are TGCGCCAGCTCCCCTACTAGCGGGACCTACAATGAG. As protein: CASSPTSGTYNE. The full CDR3 protein reads CASSPTSGTYNEQFF.